Described below is a single T cell receptor (beta chain) sequence and its context. Its cognate antigen is unknown. The data were taken from a study of cytomegalovirus exposure and HLA in healthy donors. Study-level results: Reports showed the classifier diagnosing cytomegalovirus status with high specificity and sensitivity. What was likely a sequencing artifact was a cluster of highly shared sequence variants. Some V segments (TRBV6-2 and TRBV6-3 among them) were excluded as indistinguishable.

The PCR contained 60 Vbeta and 13 Jbeta primers. Repertoires were generated with immunoSEQ multiplex PCR, while TCRdb's copy carries only in-frame clones and drops some. The data hold approximately 250,000 clones, with roughly 78% observed a single time. V was cut by 6 bases and J by 5 bases, with 15 bases left in between. There are 14 residues in the CDR3. CDR1 and CDR2 (germline): SEHNR, FQNEAQ (reference sequence). Material: PBMCs. This TCR came from a boy younger than 18 in good health and CMV-seronegative. This chain links TRBV7-9 with TRBJ2-3; D might be TRBD2 (6 bases). The CDR3 nucleotides are TGTGCCAGCAGTCCGGGGGATGAAGGAGATACGCAGTATTTT. Its protein product is CASSPGDEGDTQYF.